The 25 T cell receptor beta chains in this list originate from one sample, sequenced in a study of Ad26.COV2.S vaccination and SARS-CoV-2 variants. Described treatment: around 19 received Ad26.COV2.S at low or high dose, single or two shots; about 5 received placebo; per-sample allocation not given. After the first vaccine or placebo injection, samples were drawn on day 63. Method: immunoSEQ multiplex PCR; TCRdb's copy keeps in-frame clones and lacks some. Of about 350,000 clones in the sample, 85% are singletons; the top ten hold about 3.5%. The specimen comprised peripheral blood, sampled in a trial of Ad26.COV2.S vaccine versus placebo. The source of these receptors is a person aged 18-60 years who received the Ad26.COV2.S COVID-19 vaccine or a placebo.

This chain joins TRBV27 and TRBJ2-2, with no clear D. Germline V gene sequence: CDR1 MNHEY, CDR2 SMNVEV (reference sequence). V was clipped by 5 bases and J by 7 bases, with 8 bases between them. The CDR3 length is 12 residues. CDR3 region: CASSALYGELFF. The CDR3 region has the DNA TGTGCCAGCAGTGCCCTTTACGGGGAGCTGTTTTTT.

The chain links TRBV30 to TRBJ1-1, with D possibly TRBD1 on 5 matching bases. V lost 1 base and J lost 6, with 15 bases in between. From germline, CDR1 is GTSNPN and CDR2 SVGIG (reference sequence). The CDR3 sequence is 14 residues long. The CDR3 DNA follows: TGTGCCTGGAGTGATCGGGGGAAGGGCGCTGAAGCTTTCTTT. Translating it yields CAWSDRGKGAEAFF.

The chain recombines TRBV7-9 with TRBJ2-7; 14 positions match TRBD2. CDR3 length: 14 amino acids. The junction had 4 bases not matched to a gene; V was cut back by 1 base and J by 11 bases. The germline gives CDR1 SEHNR, CDR2 FQNEAQ (reference sequence). CDR3 nucleotides: TGTGCCAGCAGCTTAGAAGGGACTAGCGGGAGTAAGTACTTC. It is translated as CASSLEGTSGSKYF. Based on the CDR3 plus reference TRBV7-9 and TRBJ2-7, the full variable domain is DTGVSQNPRHKITKRGQNVTFRCDPISEHNRLYWYRQTLGQGPEFLTYFQNEAQLEKSRLLSDRFSAERPKGSFSTLEIQRTEQGDSAMYLCASSLEGTSGSKYFGPGTRLTVT.

This chain uses TRBV7-9 with TRBJ2-7, with a weak D call TRBD1 (6 bases). The germline V gene has CDR1 SEHNR and CDR2 FQNEAQ (reference sequence). Trimming pared 3 bases from V and 2 bases from J, leaving 11 bases between. The CDR3 spans 14 residues. CDR3 nucleotide sequence: TGTGCCAGCAGCTTGGGGGCGCTACCCTACGAGCAGTACTTC. Protein: CASSLGALPYEQYF.

This clone has only a few counts. V is TRBV28 and J is TRBJ1-5; a possible D gene is TRBD1 (5 bases). The CDR3 has 16 residues. Trimming removed 2 bases at V and 3 bases at J, with 14 bases between. Per the germline V gene, CDR1 is MDHEN and CDR2 is SYDVKM. The CDR3 loop reads CASSLGVGQFNQPQHF. CDR3 DNA sequence: TGTGCCAGCAGTTTAGGTGTGGGGCAGTTCAATCAGCCCCAGCATTTT.

This clone was seen more than once but under ten times. The chain has TRBV19 and TRBJ2-7, with 7 bases fitting TRBD1. CDR1 and CDR2 from the germline V gene are LNHDA and SQIVND (reference sequence). V lost 5 bases to trimming and J lost 2 bases; unmatched junction nucleotides: 3. This CDR3 contains 13 residues. CDR3 coding DNA: TGTGCCAGTAGTTGGGACAGTCCCTACGAGCAGTACTTC. Amino acid sequence: CASSWDSPYEQYF.

The rearrangement uses TRBV6-6 and TRBJ1-1, with a weak D call TRBD1 (6 bases). V lost 5 bases, J lost 4 bases, and 14 bases lay in between. The CDR3 spans 14 residues. Germline CDR1 reads MNHNY; CDR2 reads SVGAGI (reference sequence). CDR3 in DNA: TGTGCCAGCAGTCCCAGACAGGATTTCACTGAAGCTTTCTTT. Its translation is CASSPRQDFTEAFF.

The rearrangement joins TRBV5-1 to TRBJ2-3; 7 bases agree with TRBD1. Germline trimming cut 6 bases from V and 0 bases from J; bases unmatched to any gene: 13. Germline V lookup: CDR1 SGHRS, CDR2 YFSETQ. The CDR3 covers 17 residues. In DNA form, the CDR3 reads TGCGCCAGCACCAATAAACAGGGGACGGATAGCACAGATACGCAGTATTTT. This translates into CASTNKQGTDSTDTQYF.

This rearrangement joins TRBV21-1 to TRBJ1-1; the table's D call TRBD1 went unverified against the DNA. TRBV21-1 corresponds to a pseudogene. The CDR3 is 15 residues long. The CDR3 loop is CASSPRDRMDTEAFF. The CDR3 bases are TGTGCCAGCAGCCCCCGAGACAGGATGGACACTGAAGCTTTCTTT.

The V gene is TRBV28, the J gene TRBJ2-7; 11 bases line up with TRBD1. CDR3 length: 15 residues. Losses at the gene ends were 4 bases for V and 3 bases for J; bases not matched to a gene: 5. Germline V gene sequence: CDR1 MDHEN, CDR2 SYDVKM. CDR3 amino acids: CASSSTGTGGYEQYF. For the CDR3, the DNA is TGTGCCAGCAGTTCCACCGGGACAGGGGGCTACGAGCAGTACTTC.

This chain uses TRBV19 with TRBJ2-1; D is tentatively TRBD1 or TRBD2 (5 bases each). Trimming left V 8 bases short and J 0 bases short, with 8 bases between. The CDR3 has 13 amino acids. Germline CDR1 is LNHDA and CDR2 is SQIVND (reference sequence). In nucleotides, the CDR3 is TGTGCCAGTTGGGGGAGCTCCTACAATGAGCAGTTCTTC. It encodes CASWGSSYNEQFF.

The rearrangement uses TRBV9 and TRBJ2-2; no firm D call. Trimming left V 3 bases short and J 6 bases short, with 18 bases between. Germline V CDR1 and CDR2: SGDLS, YYNGEE. This CDR3 comprises 16 residues. The CDR3 reads CASSESISRRAGELFF. The CDR3 DNA is TGTGCCAGCAGCGAGAGTATATCCCGCCGGGCCGGGGAGCTGTTTTTT.

This clone has only a few counts. The chain has TRBV5-1 and TRBJ1-5; no clear D. The germline V and J ends were trimmed by 4 bases and 0 bases, with 23 bases remaining between them. CDR1 is SGHRS and CDR2 is YFSETQ in the germline V gene. The CDR3 has 19 residues. The CDR3 reads CASSLAPLGSGDSNQPQHF. The CDR3 DNA reads as TGCGCCAGCAGCCTCGCCCCTCTTGGCAGTGGGGATAGCAATCAGCCCCAGCATTTT.

The chain links TRBV10-2 to TRBJ1-5, with 8 bases identical to TRBD1. V lost 8 bases, J lost 2 bases, and 8 bases stayed unmatched. This CDR3 has 15 amino acids. In germline, CDR1 is WSHSY, CDR2 SAAADI. The DNA of the CDR3 is TGCGCCAGCTGCTCCGGGACAGGCGGCAATCAGCCCCAGCATTTT. Encoded protein: CASCSGTGGNQPQHF.

This clone was detected a few times. The chain carries TRBV27 and TRBJ1-5; 7 nucleotides align to TRBD1. V was pared by 3 bases and J by 2 bases, with 1 base of the junction left unmatched. The CDR3 loop spans 14 amino acids. Germline V CDR1 and CDR2: MNHEY, SMNVEV (reference sequence). As DNA, the CDR3 is TGTGCCAGCAGTTTTGGACAGGGCAATCAGCCCCAGCATTTT. The encoded protein is CASSFGQGNQPQHF.

V is TRBV10-3 and J is TRBJ1-3; 9 positions match TRBD1. With V trimmed by 10 bases and J by 0 bases, 4 bases remained unmatched. The V gene's germline CDR1 is ENHRY and CDR2 SYGVKD. The CDR3 length is 14 residues. In nucleotides, the CDR3 is TGTGCCACCAAGACAGGGGGCTCTGGAAACACCATATATTTT. The encoded protein is CATKTGGSGNTIYF.

The table lists this clone with a few counts. The chain is built from TRBV5-1 and TRBJ2-3; 10 bases are a match to TRBD2. Germline assignment: CDR1 SGHRS and CDR2 YFSETQ. This CDR3 is built from 16 residues. Trimming cost V 4 bases and J 4 bases; bases outside gene matches: 9. As DNA, the CDR3 is TGCGCCAGCAGCCCGAGGGCTAGCGGGAGTGCAGATACGCAGTATTTT. Translating it yields CASSPRASGSADTQYF.

A few counts support this clone. V is TRBV6-6 and J is TRBJ1-3, with 7 bases identical to TRBD1. This CDR3 contains 16 residues. Germline trimming cut 2 bases from V and 0 bases from J; bases unmatched to any gene: 4. CDR1 and CDR2 (germline): MNHNY, SVGAGI (reference sequence). Here the CDR3 DNA reads TGTGCCAGCAGTTACGCCGGGACAGTCTCTGGAAACACCATATATTTT. It specifies CASSYAGTVSGNTIYF.

The chain carries TRBV10-2 and TRBJ2-2; D may be TRBD1 (6 bases). Trimming removed 6 bases from V and 5 bases from J, with 13 bases in between. Germline assignment: CDR1 WSHSY and CDR2 SAAADI. The CDR3 totals 14 residues. This CDR3 reads CASRPGQQTGELFF. CDR3 nucleotide sequence: TGCGCCAGCAGGCCAGGACAGCAGACCGGGGAGCTGTTTTTT.

A remark on this clone: At one of its ends the junction is not consistent with the germline gene, which may arise from a read error. This sample also contains other DNA sequences that code for the same CDR3. This chain joins TRBV12-3 or TRBV12-4 and TRBJ1-2, with 7 nucleotides matching TRBD1. The CDR3 is 12 residues long. DNA for the CDR3: TGTGCCAGCAGCTTAGACAGGGCTGGCTACACCTTC. This codes for CASSLDRAGYTF.

CDR3 in DNA: TGTGCCAGCACAGGGGGGTTACGTGGCTACACCTTC. Its translation: CASTGGLRGYTF. The chain is built from TRBV12-3 or TRBV12-4 and TRBJ1-2; TRBD1 aligns across 7 bases. The CDR3 runs 12 residues. Trimming took 7 bases from V and 7 from J; bases not matched to a gene: 6.

The V call is TRBV5-4, the J call TRBJ2-1, with TRBD2 identical over 13 bases. Germline-derived CDR1 and CDR2 are SGHNT and YYREEE (reference sequence). V gave up 5 bases and J gave up 0 bases; unmatched junction bases: 2. CDR3 length: 16 amino acids. The CDR3 DNA sequence: TGTGCCAGCAGGCGGACTAGCGGGAGCTCCTACAATGAGCAGTTCTTC. This codes for CASRRTSGSSYNEQFF.

The genes are TRBV6-1 and TRBJ1-5; D gene ambiguous. The V end was cut by 6 bases, the J end by 2 bases, with 11 bases between. The CDR3 is 14 residues long. The germline V gene encodes CDR1 MNHNS and CDR2 SASEGT. CDR3 DNA sequence: TGTGCCAGCAGAAGGGTTGGGGGCAATCAGCCCCAGCATTTT. It specifies CASRRVGGNQPQHF.

The rearrangement uses TRBV7-2 and TRBJ1-2; TRBD1 matches 7 bases. The length of the CDR3 is 16 residues. The V segment lost 4 bases and the J segment 0 bases; nucleotides outside the gene matches: 8. CDR1 and CDR2 from the germline V gene are SGHTA and FQGNSA. DNA of the CDR3: TGTGCCAGCAGCTCACGGGGACAGAGGACTAACTATGGCTACACCTTC. This codes for CASSSRGQRTNYGYTF.

This clone has just one count. The V gene is TRBV5-1, the J gene TRBJ1-5; tentative D call: TRBD1 (6 bases). Trimming took off 3 bases at V and 9 bases at J, with 16 bases between the two ends. The CDR3 has 14 amino acids. Germline CDR1 reads SGHRS; CDR2 reads YFSETQ. Here the CDR3 DNA reads TGCGCCAGCAGCTCGGACAGCGGGCAGGGGCCCCAGCATTTT. Protein sequence: CASSSDSGQGPQHF.